This TCR beta chain appears in the sequencing data of a study of T cell responses to AZD1222 COVID-19 vaccine. Regarding the study as a whole: Spike-wide vaccine-associated CD4 TCRs dominated at 160-218 and 743-854.

Details on this clone: Its antigen is as yet unknown.

Germline V gene lookup returns CDR1 MRHNA and CDR2 SNTAGT. CDR3 length: 16 residues. The junction had 13 bases not matched to a gene; V was cut back by 2 bases and J by 6 bases. Some clones are missing from TCRdb's copy, which holds only in-frame ones; the method was immunoSEQ multiplex PCR. The sample lists about 220,000 clones, 85% to 95% seen once, with roughly 1% in the top ten. The TCR comes from an adult in good health. The chain joins TRBV6-4 to TRBJ2-7; 7 nucleotides line up with TRBD2. The source was peripheral blood, collected on day 0 of MenACWY control vaccination. The chain's CDR3 is CASSDGVRGSLREQYF. DNA of the CDR3: TGTGCCAGCAGTGACGGTGTGCGGGGGAGTCTCCGCGAGCAGTACTTC.